This TCR beta chain is drawn from a study of T cell changes during pregnancy in multiple sclerosis. The protocol was immunoSEQ multiplex PCR, while the TCRdb copy is restricted to in-frame clones and leaves out a portion. The data hold tens of thousands of clones, with roughly 91% observed a single time. Germline V gene sequence: CDR1 LGHNA, CDR2 YSLEER. This CDR3 is 14 amino acids long. Deletions cut 1 base from V and 9 bases from J, with 10 bases between. The sequencing used peripheral blood, collected after pregnancy. The V call is TRBV4-3, the J call TRBJ1-6; no definite D call. This clonotype was sampled from a female donor in good health, enrolled as a control in a pregnancy study. CDR3: CASSQVRGISPLHF. The CDR3 nucleotides read TGCGCCAGCAGCCAAGTGAGAGGGATTTCACCCCTCCACTTT.